This T cell receptor beta chain is from a study of blood T cells in healthy people across ages. Per germline, CDR1 SGHDT and CDR2 YYEEEE. This CDR3 is 15 amino acids long. V lost 6 bases to trimming and J lost 10 bases; unmatched junction nucleotides: 15. A remark on this clonotype: Antigen: not known.

Study-level findings and limits: A roughly linear age-dependent decrease characterized TCR beta diversity per million T cells.

Then a second PCR, running roughly 7 to 11 cycles, was carried out with a sample-barcoded 5' primer and a J-beta primer mix. TCRdb used MiXCR to reprocess the 5' RACE reads, holding one entry per CDR3 protein. The profile shows approximately 1,000,000 distinct CDR3 sequences, under 45% of them singletons. The rearrangement uses TRBV5-6 and TRBJ1-1; the match to TRBD1 covers 10 bases. The sequencing sample was made of blood. The receptor was isolated from a woman aged 55-69 years in good health. The CDR3 DNA reads TGTGCCAGCACCCTAACCCGCGACAGGGGGCAGGTAGCTTTCTTT. Translation: CASTLTRDRGQVAFF.